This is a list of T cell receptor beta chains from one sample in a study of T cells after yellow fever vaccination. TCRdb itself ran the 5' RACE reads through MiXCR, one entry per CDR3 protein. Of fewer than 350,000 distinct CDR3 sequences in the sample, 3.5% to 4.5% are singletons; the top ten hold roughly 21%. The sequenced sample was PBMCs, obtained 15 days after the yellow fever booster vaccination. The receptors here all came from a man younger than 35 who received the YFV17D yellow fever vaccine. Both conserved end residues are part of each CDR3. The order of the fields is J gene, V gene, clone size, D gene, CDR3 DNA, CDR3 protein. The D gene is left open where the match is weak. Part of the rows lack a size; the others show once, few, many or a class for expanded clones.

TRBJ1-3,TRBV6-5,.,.,TGTGCCAGCAGGAGAAGAGGCCCGGTTGGTGGAAACACCATATATTTT,CASRRRGPVGGNTIYF
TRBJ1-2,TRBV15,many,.,TGTGCCACCAGCAGAGAAAGCACGTATGGCTACACCTTC,CATSRESTYGYTF
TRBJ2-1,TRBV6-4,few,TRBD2,TGTGCCAGCAGGCTGGGGGGGAGCGGTGAGCAGTTCTTC,CASRLGGSGEQFF
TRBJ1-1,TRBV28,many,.,TGTGCCAGCAGTCCGCAAAGGGGAGGGGTCTCGACCACTGAAGCTTTCTTT,CASSPQRGGVSTTEAFF
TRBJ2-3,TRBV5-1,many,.,TGCGCCAGCAGCTTGGCCTGGGTTGACCCCCGGGGAGATACGCAGTATTTT,CASSLAWVDPRGDTQYF
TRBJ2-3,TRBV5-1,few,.,TGCGCCAGCAGCCTGACGTTCGGGGATACGCAGTATTTT,CASSLTFGDTQYF
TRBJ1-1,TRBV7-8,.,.,TGTGCCAGCAGCTTATTCGCCGGTCGGACTGAAGCTTTCTTT,CASSLFAGRTEAFF
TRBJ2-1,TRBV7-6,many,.,TGTGCCAGCAGCTTATCTCCAGGGGGGGCAGTCTCCTACAATGAGCAGTTCTTC,CASSLSPGGAVSYNEQFF
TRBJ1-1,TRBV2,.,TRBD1,TGTGCCAGCAGGCCCGGGACAGGGGCCACTGAAGCTTTCTTT,CASRPGTGATEAFF
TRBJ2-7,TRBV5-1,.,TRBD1,TGCGCCAGCGAACCGGGACAGGGGGGCGAGCAGTACTTC,CASEPGQGGEQYF
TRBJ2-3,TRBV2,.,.,TGTGCCAGCAGAGCGAGCGGAGATTCCCATACGCAGTATTTT,CASRASGDSHTQYF
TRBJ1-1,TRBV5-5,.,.,TGTGCCAGCAGCTTCCGGACAGTCATGAACACTGAAGCTTTCTTT,CASSFRTVMNTEAFF
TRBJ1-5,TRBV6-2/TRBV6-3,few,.,TGTGCCAGCAGTTACGGACCAGATCAGCCCCAGCATTTT,CASSYGPDQPQHF
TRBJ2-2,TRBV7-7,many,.,TGTGCCAGCAGCTTAGCCGGGGGCTCAAACACCGGGGAGCTGTTTTTT,CASSLAGGSNTGELFF
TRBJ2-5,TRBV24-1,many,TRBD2,TGTGCCACCAGTGAGGCGGGGGACGAAGAGACCCAGTACTTC,CATSEAGDEETQYF
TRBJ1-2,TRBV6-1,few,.,TGTGCCAGCAGCACAGGGCCTAGGGATGGCTACACCTTC,CASSTGPRDGYTF
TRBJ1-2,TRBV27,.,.,TGTGCCAGCAGTAGATGGGGCTATGGCTACACCTTC,CASSRWGYGYTF